The next 14 T cell receptor beta chains were all read from a single sample in a study of T-cell memory formation after mild COVID-19. TCRdb re-derived calls from the 5' RACE reads in MiXCR, one entry per CDR3 protein. The sample has 200,000 to 300,000 distinct CDR3 sequences, 16% seen once. The specimen was PBMCs or a T cell subset sorted from them (not recorded which). Source of these receptors: a young man who had mild COVID-19 (a few samples of this study predate the infection). Cell type and time point are not known.

This clonotype was seen more than once but under ten times. The chain employs TRBV3-1 and TRBJ2-7; D tentatively reads TRBD1 or TRBD2 (6 bases each). The CDR3 has 14 residues. From germline, CDR1 is LGHDT and CDR2 YNNKEL (reference sequence). Trimming pared 1 base from V and 9 bases from J, leaving 16 bases between. The CDR3, as DNA: TGTGCCAGCAGCCAAGTTGACGGGGGCGGTTGGCAGTACTTC. Its protein product is CASSQVDGGGWQYF.

The chain couples TRBV5-1 to TRBJ2-1; 8 bases are a match to TRBD1. Germline CDR1 SGHRS, CDR2 YFSETQ. V shed 6 bases, J shed 0 bases, and the junction held 5 bases outside the gene matches. The CDR3 has 15 amino acids. The CDR3 sequence is CASNRGWGSYNEQFF. CDR3 in DNA: TGCGCCAGCAACAGGGGGTGGGGCTCCTACAATGAGCAGTTCTTC.

This chain joins TRBV9 and TRBJ2-3; 9 nucleotides match TRBD2. Unmatched junction bases numbered 21, after V lost 1 base and J lost 3 bases. Germline V gene sequence: CDR1 SGDLS, CDR2 YYNGEE. CDR3 length: 21 residues. CDR3 sequence (DNA): TGTGCCAGCAGCGTAACGGGTGGTGGCGGGGGGGCCATATTAGTTACAGATACGCAGTATTTT. Encoded protein: CASSVTGGGGGAILVTDTQYF.

This clonotype was counted a few times. This chain connects TRBV6-2 or TRBV6-3 to TRBJ2-1; the match to TRBD1 covers 8 bases. V gave up 6 bases and J gave up 9 bases; unmatched junction bases: 10. The CDR3 consists of 14 residues. Looked up from germline, CDR1 is MNHEY and CDR2 is SVGEGT. Here the CDR3 DNA reads TGTGCCAGCAGCGGACAGGGCCATTCCAGTGAGCAGTTCTTC. Translating gives CASSGQGHSSEQFF.

V gene TRBV7-2 combines with J gene TRBJ1-6; possibly TRBD1 for D (6 bases). The V gene's germline CDR1 is SGHTA and CDR2 FQGNSA. This CDR3 has 14 residues. V lost 4 bases and J lost 5, with 9 bases in between. DNA for the CDR3: TGTGCCAGCAGCTGGACAGCAAATAATTCACCCCTCCACTTT. Encoded protein: CASSWTANNSPLHF.

The CDR3 here is CASTLGRGHEQYF. The CDR3 DNA sequence: TGTGCCAGCACCCTGGGGCGGGGTCACGAGCAGTACTTC. The rearrangement joins TRBV2 to TRBJ2-7, with D perhaps TRBD2 (6 bases). CDR1 and CDR2 from the germline V gene are SNHLY and FYNNEI. Between the trimmed V and J ends, which lost 7 bases and 5 bases, there was a span of 15 bases. The CDR3 covers 13 residues.

This clonotype came up a few times. The gene calls are TRBV5-1 and TRBJ1-2; 7 nucleotides agree with TRBD1. The V segment lost 0 bases and the J segment 4 bases; nucleotides outside the gene matches: 6. Looked up from germline, CDR1 is SGHRS and CDR2 is YFSETQ. The length of the CDR3 is 15 residues. CDR3: CASSLDRGAGYGYTF. In DNA form, the CDR3 reads TGCGCCAGCAGCTTGGACAGGGGCGCAGGCTATGGCTACACCTTC.

This clonotype was seen only a few times. V gene TRBV12-3 or TRBV12-4 combines with J gene TRBJ1-5, with D unresolved. The V end was cut by 5 bases, the J end by 5 bases, with 16 bases between. The CDR3 consists of 15 residues. Here the CDR3 DNA reads TGTGCCAGCAGTGACGCTGGACGAAGGGATCAGCCCCAGCATTTT. Translated: CASSDAGRRDQPQHF.

This clonotype was counted between two and nine times. The chain is built from TRBV12-3 or TRBV12-4 and TRBJ1-6, with D hard to call. V was shortened by 5 bases and J by 6 bases, with 11 bases between the two germline ends. This CDR3 has 14 residues. The DNA of the CDR3 is TGTGCCAGCAGTGGATCGGCGACTAATTCACCCCTCCACTTT. This encodes CASSGSATNSPLHF.

This clonotype has a handful of counts. This rearrangement joins TRBV12-3 or TRBV12-4 to TRBJ1-1; TRBD1 might be the D (6 bases). Trimming removed 9 bases from V and 1 base from J, with 12 bases in between. This CDR3 has 13 amino acids. CDR3 bases: TGTGCCAGTGGATGGGGGCGGAACACTGAAGCTTTCTTT. Translated, it gives CASGWGRNTEAFF.

This clonotype was counted ten times or more. This rearrangement joins TRBV7-2 to TRBJ1-5, with D perhaps matching TRBD1 (5 bases). The CDR3 runs 13 residues. V lost 2 bases and J lost 7, with 9 bases in between. Germline loops: CDR1 SGHTA, CDR2 FQGNSA. The chain's CDR3 is CASSLRGDQPQHF. The CDR3 DNA is TGTGCCAGCAGCTTACGGGGGGACCAGCCCCAGCATTTT.

This clonotype was counted a few times. V usage is TRBV7-2 and J usage is TRBJ1-5; no clear D gene. V lost 4 bases and J lost 4, with 11 bases in between. CDR1 and CDR2 (germline): SGHTA, FQGNSA. This CDR3 comprises 14 residues. The CDR3 sequence is CASSYRVANQPQHF. As DNA, the CDR3 is TGTGCCAGCAGCTACCGGGTCGCTAATCAGCCCCAGCATTTT.

This clonotype occurred a few times. A junction boundary mismatches the germline segment, possibly from a read error. This rearrangement joins TRBV20-1 to TRBJ2-3; 7 nucleotides agree with TRBD1. The length of the CDR3 is 11 residues. CDR1 and CDR2 (germline): DFQATT, SNEGSKA (reference sequence). CDR3 sequence (DNA): TGCGGTGCCCACAGGGGCGGTACGCAGTATTTT. Its protein is CGAHRGGTQYF.

This clonotype turned up a few times. The chain recombines TRBV5-1 with TRBJ1-3; D gene unclear. Per the germline V gene, CDR1 is SGHRS and CDR2 is YFSETQ. The CDR3 runs to 14 residues. Deletions cut 0 bases from V and 1 base from J, with 5 bases between. CDR3 nucleotide sequence: TGCGCCAGCAGCTTGGGGACTTCTGGAAACACCATATATTTT. As protein: CASSLGTSGNTIYF.